This record covers a single T cell receptor beta chain. Antigen specificity is unknown. This specimen belongs to a study of human thymus T cells. Resections were taken during corrective heart surgery, and the thymus tissue came from these. Germline loops: CDR1 MDHEN, CDR2 SYDVKM. The ends were cut back, 4 bases at V and 0 bases at J, with 16 bases in the middle. This CDR3 region has 17 residues. Sequencing used immunoSEQ multiplex PCR; TCRdb keeps in-frame clones, though not all of them. The sample records roughly 130,000 clones, 90% to 95% being singletons. Study observations and caveats: There appeared to be biased usage of V and J genes in thymic and blood repertoires.

V and J are TRBV28 and TRBJ2-1; D gene unclear. Material: thymus tissue. The source is a boy younger than two with a congenital heart defect but otherwise immunologically healthy. The CDR3 protein is CASSCLPFWSSYNEQFF. The CDR3 DNA follows: TGTGCCAGCAGTTGTCTCCCATTTTGGAGCTCCTACAATGAGCAGTTCTTC.